One sample yielded the 14 T cell receptor beta chains listed below, sequenced in a study of Tregs in tolerant kidney transplant recipients. The table came from immunoSEQ multiplex PCR; TCRdb's copy has only in-frame clones and leaves some out. The sample data list roughly 2,400 clones. These TCRs' antigens remain unknown. CFSE-labeled recipient PBMCs were cultured approximately 6 days with irradiated graft donor PBMCs, then FACS-sorted. Specimen: CD8+ T cells from blood cultured with allogeneic cells, collected before the transplant. The receptor source for this set is a human patient who received a combined kidney and bone marrow transplant.

A remark on this clone: Sequencing ends 3 residues short of the CDR3 end; the germline J gene provides the rest. The chain combines TRBV6-2 or TRBV6-3 with TRBJ2-3; 7 nucleotides line up with TRBD2. The CDR3 has 15 amino acids. Looked up from germline, CDR1 is MNHEY and CDR2 is SVGEGT. Trimming took 2 bases from V and 4 from J; bases not matched to a gene: 6. The CDR3 region is CASSYLAAESDTQYF. CDR3 DNA (partial): TGTGCCAGCAGTTACCTAGCGGCAGAATCAGATACG.

To note about this clone: Read sequence stops 3 residues before the CDR3 end, and the germline J gene provides the missing end. The chain recombines TRBV7-9 with TRBJ2-7; 7 bases are a match to TRBD1. This CDR3 is 13 amino acids long. CDR1 is SEHNR, CDR2 FQNEAQ, per germline (reference sequence). The V gene end was trimmed by 6 bases and the J gene end by 4 bases; junction bases not matched to a gene: 6. This CDR3 reads CASSPRQGYEQYF. CDR3 DNA (partial): TGTGCCAGCAGTCCTAGACAGGGTTACGAG.

Its frequency marks this clone as medium-sized. The CDR3 end lies 3 residues beyond the end of the read and is filled in from the germline J gene. J is TRBJ1-6 and V is TRBV7-9; 7 nucleotides line up with TRBD1. Germline V gene data show CDR1 as SEHNR and CDR2 as FQNEAQ (reference sequence). CDR3 length: 14 amino acids. V trimming: 5 bases; J trimming: 10 bases; junction bases outside the gene matches: 8. This chain's CDR3 is CASSTTGVHSPLHF. The covered CDR3 bases are TGTGCCAGCAGCACTACAGGGGTTCACTCACCC.

Frequency places this clone as medium-sized. The CDR3 spells CASSLEAREPDTQYF. Partial CDR3 DNA: TGTGCCAGCAGCTTAGAGGCCAGGGAACCAGATACG. The V call is TRBV11-2, the J call TRBJ2-3, with D perhaps matching TRBD1 (5 bases). With the read ending 3 residues before the CDR3 end, the germline J gene is used to fill in that end. The CDR3 totals 15 residues. Germline CDR1 reads SGHAT; CDR2 reads FQNNGV. V lost 0 bases and J lost 4, with 11 bases in between.

For this clone: The read gets to within 3 residues of the CDR3 end, and the germline J gene fills in the rest. The chain is built from TRBV29-1 and TRBJ2-7, with a possible D match to TRBD1 (5 bases). The CDR3 extends over 13 amino acids. Germline V CDR1 and CDR2: SQVTM, ANQGSEA. V lost 2 bases, J lost 3 bases, and 11 bases lay in between. The CDR3 sequence: CSVEPSQGYEQYF. The DNA read from the CDR3 is TGCAGCGTTGAACCATCGCAGGGCTACGAG.

In terms of frequency, this clone is medium-sized. CDR3 protein: CASSPVDRAGTEAFF. The CDR3 bases that were read are TGCGCCAGCAGCCCGGTGGACAGGGCGGGCACTGAA. The chain recombines TRBV4-1 with TRBJ1-1, with TRBD1 identical over 8 bases. The sequenced fragment ends 3 residues before the CDR3 boundary, so the rest is inferred from the germline J gene. Germline trimming cut 4 bases from V and 4 bases from J; bases unmatched to any gene: 8. The CDR3 is 15 residues long. Germline V gene lookup returns CDR1 MGHRA and CDR2 YSYEKL.

On this clone: The sequenced fragment ends 3 residues before the CDR3 boundary, so the rest is inferred from the germline J gene. The J gene is TRBJ2-3, the V gene TRBV10-2; D not resolved. Germline CDR1 reads WSHSY; CDR2 reads SAAADI. V gave up 4 bases and J gave up 0 bases, with 11 bases separating them. The CDR3 consists of 15 residues. The CDR3 DNA, read in part, is TGCGCCAGCAGTGTTGTGTCGTCTAGCACAGATACG. Translating gives CASSVVSSSTDT. The whole CDR3 sequence reads CASSVVSSSTDTQYF.

In the case of this clone: The observed sequence ends 3 residues before the CDR3 terminus, with the missing tail filled in from the germline J gene. The chain carries TRBV27 and TRBJ2-3; no reliable D call. The ends were cut back, 2 bases at V and 0 bases at J, with 12 bases in the middle. CDR3 size: 16 residues. Germline V gene sequence: CDR1 MNHEY, CDR2 SMNVEV (reference sequence). The sequenced CDR3 bases are TGTGCCAGCAGTTTACTCCGCGAGACTAGCACAGATACG. This codes for CASSLLRETSTDT. The full CDR3 sequence reads CASSLLRETSTDTQYF.

On this clone: The read finishes 3 residues shy of the CDR3 end, and the germline J gene is used to complete it. The chain employs TRBV5-5 and TRBJ1-1; possible D gene TRBD1, 5 bases. V was clipped by 4 bases and J by 7 bases, with 11 bases between them. CDR3 size: 12 residues. The germline V gene has CDR1 SGHKS and CDR2 YYEKEE (reference sequence). CDR3 residues: CASSPDTYEAFF. The sequenced part of the CDR3 DNA is TGTGCCAGCAGCCCGGACACGTATGAA.

Note on this clone: The read halts 3 residues ahead of the CDR3 end, with the missing end drawn from the germline J gene. The chain has TRBV10-3 and TRBJ1-2; the match to TRBD1 covers 8 bases. V trimming: 2 bases; J trimming: 7 bases; junction bases outside the gene matches: 3. The CDR3 runs to 13 residues. CDR1 ENHRY and CDR2 SYGVKD come from the germline V gene. CDR3: CAISEGQGGGYTF. The DNA read from the CDR3 is TGTGCCATCAGTGAGGGACAGGGTGGTGGC.

This clone registers medium-sized (0.01 to 0.1%) by frequency. Coverage ceases 3 residues before the CDR3 finishes, and the germline J gene fills in the end. This rearrangement joins TRBV29-1 to TRBJ2-7, with a weak D call TRBD2 (7 bases). The CDR3 has 16 residues. Deletions cut 2 bases from V and 2 bases from J, with 19 bases between. Germline loops: CDR1 SQVTM, CDR2 ANQGSEA. The CDR3 here is CSVELGGMGAPYEQYF. The DNA read from the CDR3 is TGCAGCGTTGAACTGGGGGGGATGGGGGCCCCCTACGAG.

In regard to this clone: At one of its ends the junction is not consistent with the germline gene, which may arise from a read error. The CDR3 goes on 3 residues after the read ends, and that part is filled in from the germline J gene. The V and J genes are TRBV7-9 and TRBJ2-7; weak D call: TRBD1 (6 bases). This CDR3 spans 12 amino acids. Germline values: CDR1 SEHNR, CDR2 FQNEAQ (reference sequence). The part of the CDR3 DNA that was read is TGTTCCAGCAGCTTGAACAGGGACGAG. Translation: CSSSLNRDE. The whole CDR3 sequence reads CSSSLNRDEQYF.

This clone shows up as medium-sized by frequency. Read data end 3 residues before the CDR3 end; the end is taken from the germline J gene. The chain recombines TRBV7-2 with TRBJ2-3; a weak D match, TRBD1 (6 bases). CDR1 SGHTA and CDR2 FQGNSA come from the germline V gene. The V gene lost 5 bases and the J gene lost 8 bases, with 17 bases spanning the gap. The CDR3 extends over 14 amino acids. The DNA read from the CDR3 is TGTGCCAGCAGCACTGGGGGCCCGCCTGGTACG. Amino acids: CASSTGGPPGT. The full CDR3 protein is CASSTGGPPGTQYF.

This clone is deemed medium-sized (0.01 to 0.1%) by its frequency. With the read ending 3 residues before the CDR3 end, the germline J gene is used to fill in that end. J is TRBJ2-6 and V is TRBV29-1; D possibly corresponds to TRBD1 (6 bases). Germline lookup yields CDR1 SQVTM and CDR2 ANQGSEA. V lost 5 bases to trimming and J lost 2 bases, with 19 bases between them. The CDR3 length is 17 residues. The CDR3: CSVLGFFAGAGANVLTF. The part of the CDR3 DNA that was read is TGCAGCGTTCTTGGTTTTTTCGCAGGGGCTGGGGCCAACGTC. The full variable domain, in which reference TRBV29-1 and TRBJ2-6 provide the parts outside the CDR3, is SAVISQKPSRDICQRGTSLTIQCQVDSQVTMMFWYRQQPGQSLTLIATANQGSEATYESGFVIDKFPISRPNLTFSTLTVSNMSPEDSSIYLCSVLGFFAGAGANVLTFGAGSRLTVL.